The 2 T cell receptor beta chains in this list originate from one sample, sequenced in a study of OX40 agonist ivuxolimab in advanced cancers. The library was made by the immunoSEQ multiplex PCR assay. Entries here come from immuneACCESS through TCRdb and include only in-frame sequences with V and J called. Some clones fail to appear in such tables; in the studies checked, an unresolved V gene covers under half of the shortfall, and the cause of the remainder is unknown. The table for this sample lists around 19,000 clones; around 79% of them were counted only once. The ten largest make up roughly a third of the sample. The sequencing here drew on CD4+ or CD8+ T cells sorted from blood, taken in a trial of the OX40 agonist ivuxolimab. Receptors originate from an adult with an advanced solid tumor such as melanoma, head and neck, liver or kidney cancer.

CDR3 sequence (DNA): TGTGCCAGCAGCCCCGTTGGGACACTCAATCAGCCCCAGCATTTT. Its protein is CASSPVGTLNQPQHF. V is TRBV7-9 and J is TRBJ1-5, with D possibly TRBD1 on 6 matching bases. Trimming took 5 bases from V and 3 from J, leaving 14 bases between them. Looked up from germline, CDR1 is SEHNR and CDR2 is FQNEAQ (reference sequence). This CDR3 comprises 15 residues. The variable domain in full, with the rest retrieved from reference TRBV7-9 and TRBJ1-5, is DTGVSQNPRHKITKRGQNVTFRCDPISEHNRLYWYRQTLGQGPEFLTYFQNEAQLEKSRLLSDRFSAERPKGSFSTLEIQRTEQGDSAMYLCASSPVGTLNQPQHFGDGTRLSIL.

The chain carries TRBV12-5 and TRBJ1-2; 9 bases map to TRBD1. The germline CDR1 and CDR2 sequences are LGHNT and FRNRAP. This CDR3 has 13 residues. J gave up 5 bases and V 3 bases, and 1 base lay outside the gene matches. This CDR3 reads CASGLGTGYGYTF. CDR3 DNA sequence: TGTGCTAGTGGTTTAGGGACAGGGTATGGCTACACCTTC.